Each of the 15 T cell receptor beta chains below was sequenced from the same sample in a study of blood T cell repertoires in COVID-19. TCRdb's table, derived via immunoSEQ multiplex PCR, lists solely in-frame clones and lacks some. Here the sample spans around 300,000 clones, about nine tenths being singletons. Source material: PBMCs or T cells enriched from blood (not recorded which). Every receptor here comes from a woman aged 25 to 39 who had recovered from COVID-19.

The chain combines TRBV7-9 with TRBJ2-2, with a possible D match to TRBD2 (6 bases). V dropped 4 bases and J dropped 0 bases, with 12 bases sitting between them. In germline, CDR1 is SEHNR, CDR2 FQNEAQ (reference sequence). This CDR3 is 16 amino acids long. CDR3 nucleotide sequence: TGTGCCAGCAGCTCGACAAGCGGGTCGAACACCGGGGAGCTGTTTTTT. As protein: CASSSTSGSNTGELFF.

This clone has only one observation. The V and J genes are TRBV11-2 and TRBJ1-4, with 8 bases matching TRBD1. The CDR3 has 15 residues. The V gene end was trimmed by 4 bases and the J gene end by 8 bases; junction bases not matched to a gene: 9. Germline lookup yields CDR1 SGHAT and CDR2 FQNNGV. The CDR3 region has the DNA TGTGCCAGCAGCTCATGGACAGGGTTGGGGGAAAAACTGTTTTTT. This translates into CASSSWTGLGEKLFF.

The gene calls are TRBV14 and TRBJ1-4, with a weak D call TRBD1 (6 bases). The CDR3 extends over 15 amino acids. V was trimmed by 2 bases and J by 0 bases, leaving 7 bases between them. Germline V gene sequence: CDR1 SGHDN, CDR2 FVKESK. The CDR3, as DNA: TGTGCCAGCAGCCAAACAGGGTCAACTAATGAAAAACTGTTTTTT. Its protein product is CASSQTGSTNEKLFF.

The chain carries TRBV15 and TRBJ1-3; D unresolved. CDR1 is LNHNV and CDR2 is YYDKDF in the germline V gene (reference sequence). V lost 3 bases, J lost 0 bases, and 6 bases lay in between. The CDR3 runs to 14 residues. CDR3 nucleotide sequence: TGTGCCACCAGCAGTAGATACTCTGGAAACACCATATATTTT. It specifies CATSSRYSGNTIYF.

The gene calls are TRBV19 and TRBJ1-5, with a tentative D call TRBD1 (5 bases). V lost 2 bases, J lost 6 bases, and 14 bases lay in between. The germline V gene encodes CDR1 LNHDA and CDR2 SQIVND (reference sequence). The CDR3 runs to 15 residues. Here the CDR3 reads CASSISTRGFQPQHF. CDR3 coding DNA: TGTGCCAGTAGTATATCCACCCGGGGGTTTCAGCCCCAGCATTTT.

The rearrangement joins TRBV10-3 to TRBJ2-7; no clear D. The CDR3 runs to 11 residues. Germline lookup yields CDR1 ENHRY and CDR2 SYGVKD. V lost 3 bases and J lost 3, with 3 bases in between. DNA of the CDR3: TGTGCCATCAGTGATAGCTACGAGCAGTACTTC. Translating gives CAISDSYEQYF.

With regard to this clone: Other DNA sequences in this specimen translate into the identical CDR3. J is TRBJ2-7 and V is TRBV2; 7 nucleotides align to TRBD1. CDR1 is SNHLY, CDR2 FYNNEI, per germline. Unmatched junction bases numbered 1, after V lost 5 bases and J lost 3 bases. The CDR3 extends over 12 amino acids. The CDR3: CASSRQGYEQYF. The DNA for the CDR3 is TGTGCCAGCAGTCGACAGGGCTACGAGCAGTACTTC.

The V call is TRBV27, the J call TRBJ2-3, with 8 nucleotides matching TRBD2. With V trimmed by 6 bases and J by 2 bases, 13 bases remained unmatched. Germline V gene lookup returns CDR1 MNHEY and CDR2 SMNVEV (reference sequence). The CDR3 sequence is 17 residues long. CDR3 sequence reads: CASSPPGAGALTDTQYF. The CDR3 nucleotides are TGTGCCAGCAGCCCACCGGGAGCGGGAGCTCTCACAGATACGCAGTATTTT.

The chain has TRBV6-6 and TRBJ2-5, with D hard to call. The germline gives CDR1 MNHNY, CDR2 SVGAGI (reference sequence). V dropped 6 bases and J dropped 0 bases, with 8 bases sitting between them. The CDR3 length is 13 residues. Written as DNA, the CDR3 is TGTGCCAGCAGGGTGAGGTACCAAGAGACCCAGTACTTC. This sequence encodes CASRVRYQETQYF.

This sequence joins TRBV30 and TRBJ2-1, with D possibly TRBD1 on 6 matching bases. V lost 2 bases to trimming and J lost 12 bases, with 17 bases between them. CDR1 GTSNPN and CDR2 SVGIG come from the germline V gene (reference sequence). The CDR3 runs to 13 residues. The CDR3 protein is CAWSHEGHTGQFF. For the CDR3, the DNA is TGTGCCTGGAGTCATGAGGGACACACGGGGCAGTTCTTC.

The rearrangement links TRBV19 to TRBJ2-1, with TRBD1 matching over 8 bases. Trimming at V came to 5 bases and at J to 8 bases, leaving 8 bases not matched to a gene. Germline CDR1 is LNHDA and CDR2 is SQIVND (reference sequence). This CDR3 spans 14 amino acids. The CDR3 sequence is CASSSGQGADEQFF. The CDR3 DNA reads TGTGCCAGTAGTTCGGGTCAGGGGGCCGATGAGCAGTTCTTC.

In nucleotides, the CDR3 is TGTGCCAGCAGCTTAGTACAGAGCACAGATACGCAGTATTTT. This encodes CASSLVQSTDTQYF. V and J are TRBV7-2 and TRBJ2-3; D is unresolved. V lost 1 base and J lost 0, with 5 bases in between. The CDR3 contains 14 residues. Germline values: CDR1 SGHTA, CDR2 FQGNSA.

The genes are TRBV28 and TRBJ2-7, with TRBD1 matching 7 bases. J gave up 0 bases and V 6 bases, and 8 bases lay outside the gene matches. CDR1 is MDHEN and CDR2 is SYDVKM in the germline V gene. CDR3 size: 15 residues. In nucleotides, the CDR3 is TGTGCCAGCAGCTTGACAGGGTATAGCTCCTACGAGCAGTACTTC. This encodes CASSLTGYSSYEQYF.

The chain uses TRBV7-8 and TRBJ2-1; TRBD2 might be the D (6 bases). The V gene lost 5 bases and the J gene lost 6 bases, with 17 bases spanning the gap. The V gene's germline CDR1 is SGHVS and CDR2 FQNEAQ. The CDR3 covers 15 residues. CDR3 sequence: CASSPGLSDLNEQFF. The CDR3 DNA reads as TGTGCCAGCAGCCCAGGACTATCCGACCTCAATGAGCAGTTCTTC.

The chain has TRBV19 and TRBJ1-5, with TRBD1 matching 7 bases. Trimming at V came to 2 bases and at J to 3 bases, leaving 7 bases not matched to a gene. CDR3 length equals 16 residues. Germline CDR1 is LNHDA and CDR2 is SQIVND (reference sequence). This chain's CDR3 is CASSIFWDSDNQPQHF. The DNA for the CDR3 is TGTGCCAGTAGTATATTTTGGGACAGTGACAATCAGCCCCAGCATTTT.